This T cell receptor beta chain was identified during a study of beta chain features in type 1 diabetes. Expressed TCRB transcripts were sequenced because the isolated RNA had all been reverse transcribed beforehand. The table came from immunoSEQ multiplex PCR; TCRdb's copy has only in-frame clones and leaves some out. This table has about 110,000 clones, approximately 37% appearing once. Notes on the study in general: Significant though moderate, a shortening of TCRB CDR3s appeared in all four CD4+ subsets of Type 1 diabetes patients. VDJ junctions from patients with type 1 diabetes contained fewer insertions and more deletions.

Germline lookup yields CDR1 MNHNY and CDR2 SVGAGI (reference sequence). There are 10 residues in the CDR3. The ends were cut back, 7 bases at V and 9 bases at J, with 9 bases in the middle. This clone showed up just a few times. Its antigen is not known. By way of CD45RO/CCR7/CD25/CD127/CD95/CD27, the CD4+ regulatory, stem cell-like memory, central memory and naive cells were sorted. Purities in excess of 95% were seen in all sorted populations. The sequence was obtained from a woman under 30 in good health. Sequencing input: stem cell memory CD4+ T cells from blood. The chain recombines TRBV6-6 with TRBJ2-5; perhaps TRBD2 as D (5 bases). This CDR3 is CASNLGAQYF. In nucleotides, the CDR3 is TGTGCCAGCAACCTCGGGGCCCAGTACTTC.